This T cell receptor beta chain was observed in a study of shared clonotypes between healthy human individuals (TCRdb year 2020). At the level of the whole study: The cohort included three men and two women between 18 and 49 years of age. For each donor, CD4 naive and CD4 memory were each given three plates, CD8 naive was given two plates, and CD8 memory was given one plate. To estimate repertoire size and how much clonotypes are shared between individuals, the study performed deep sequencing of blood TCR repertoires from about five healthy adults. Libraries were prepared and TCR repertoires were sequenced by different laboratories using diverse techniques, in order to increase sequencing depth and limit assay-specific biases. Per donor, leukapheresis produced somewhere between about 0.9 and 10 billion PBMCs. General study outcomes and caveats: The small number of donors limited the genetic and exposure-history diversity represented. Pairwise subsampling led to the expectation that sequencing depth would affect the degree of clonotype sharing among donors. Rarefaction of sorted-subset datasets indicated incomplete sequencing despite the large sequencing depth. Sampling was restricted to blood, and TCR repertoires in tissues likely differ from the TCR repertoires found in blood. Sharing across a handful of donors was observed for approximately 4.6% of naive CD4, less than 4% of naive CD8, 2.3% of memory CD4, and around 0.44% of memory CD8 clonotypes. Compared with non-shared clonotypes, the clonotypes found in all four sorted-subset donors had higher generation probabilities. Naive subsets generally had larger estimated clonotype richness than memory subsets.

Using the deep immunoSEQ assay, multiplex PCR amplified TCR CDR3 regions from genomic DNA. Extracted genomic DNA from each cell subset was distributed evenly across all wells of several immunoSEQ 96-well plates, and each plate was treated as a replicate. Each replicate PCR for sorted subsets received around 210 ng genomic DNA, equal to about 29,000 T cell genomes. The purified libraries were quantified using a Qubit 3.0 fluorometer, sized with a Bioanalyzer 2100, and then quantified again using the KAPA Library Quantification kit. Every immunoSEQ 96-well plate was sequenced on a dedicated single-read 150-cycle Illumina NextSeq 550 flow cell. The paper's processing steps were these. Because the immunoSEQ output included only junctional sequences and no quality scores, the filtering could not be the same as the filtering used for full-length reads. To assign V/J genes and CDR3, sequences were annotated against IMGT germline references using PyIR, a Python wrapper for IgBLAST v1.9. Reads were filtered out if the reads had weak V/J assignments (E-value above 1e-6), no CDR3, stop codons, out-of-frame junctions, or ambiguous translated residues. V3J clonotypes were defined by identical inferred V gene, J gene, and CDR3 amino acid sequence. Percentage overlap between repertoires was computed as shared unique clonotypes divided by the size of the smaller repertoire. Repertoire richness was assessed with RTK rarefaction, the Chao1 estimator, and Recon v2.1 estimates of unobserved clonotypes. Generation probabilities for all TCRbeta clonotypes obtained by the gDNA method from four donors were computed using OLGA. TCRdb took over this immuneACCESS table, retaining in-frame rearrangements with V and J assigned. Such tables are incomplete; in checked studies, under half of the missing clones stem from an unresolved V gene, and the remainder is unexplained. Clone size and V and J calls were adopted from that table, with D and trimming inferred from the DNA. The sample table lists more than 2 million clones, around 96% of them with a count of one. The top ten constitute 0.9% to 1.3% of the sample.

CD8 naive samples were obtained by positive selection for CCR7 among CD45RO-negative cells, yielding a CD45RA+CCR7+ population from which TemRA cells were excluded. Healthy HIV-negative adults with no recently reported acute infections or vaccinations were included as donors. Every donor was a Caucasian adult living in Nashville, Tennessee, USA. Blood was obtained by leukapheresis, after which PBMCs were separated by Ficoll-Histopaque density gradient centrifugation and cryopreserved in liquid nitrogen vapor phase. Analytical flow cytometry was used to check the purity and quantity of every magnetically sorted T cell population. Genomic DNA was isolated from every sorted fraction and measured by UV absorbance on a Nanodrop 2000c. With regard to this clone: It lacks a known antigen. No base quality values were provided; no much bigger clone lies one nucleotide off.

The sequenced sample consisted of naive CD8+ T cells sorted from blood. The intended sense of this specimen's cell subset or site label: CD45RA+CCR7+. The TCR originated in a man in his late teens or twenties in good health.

CDR3 loop: CASSLANQETQYF. The DNA sequence is as follows: TGTGCCAGCAGCTTGGCCAATCAAGAGACCCAGTACTTC. The rearranged segments are TRBV5-6 and TRBJ2-5; the D gene cannot be named for sure. The CDR3 covers 13 residues, taking in both the cysteine and the phenylalanine. The CDR3 DNA has 39 bases and is translated from base 1. V and J lose 0 bases and 2 bases, and a span of 5 bases separates them. The germline V gene specifies SGHDT as CDR1 and YYEEEE as CDR2.